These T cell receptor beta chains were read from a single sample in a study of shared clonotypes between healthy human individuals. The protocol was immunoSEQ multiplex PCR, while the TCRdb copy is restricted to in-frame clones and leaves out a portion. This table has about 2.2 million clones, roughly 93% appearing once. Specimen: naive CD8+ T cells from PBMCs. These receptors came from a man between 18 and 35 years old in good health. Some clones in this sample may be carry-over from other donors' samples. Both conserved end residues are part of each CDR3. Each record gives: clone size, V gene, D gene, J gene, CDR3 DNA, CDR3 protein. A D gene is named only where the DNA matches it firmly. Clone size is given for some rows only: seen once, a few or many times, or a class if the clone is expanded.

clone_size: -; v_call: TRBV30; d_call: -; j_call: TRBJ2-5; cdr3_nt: TGTGCCTGGACTGGGCCCCTCGAGGAGCAGTACTTC; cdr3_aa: CAWTGPLEEQYF
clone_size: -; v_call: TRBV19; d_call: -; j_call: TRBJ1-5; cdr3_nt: TGTGCCAGTTCGACGTTGGATAGCAATCAGCCCCAGCATTTT; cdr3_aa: CASSTLDSNQPQHF
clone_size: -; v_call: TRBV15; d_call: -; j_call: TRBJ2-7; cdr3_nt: TGTGCCACCAGCAGCTCGGGATGGGTGAGCTCCTACGAGCAGTACTTC; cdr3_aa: CATSSSGWVSSYEQYF
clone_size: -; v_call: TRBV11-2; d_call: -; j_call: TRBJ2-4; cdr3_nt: TGTGCCAGCAGCTTAGCAGGGTTTAGGGCCAAAAACATTCAGTACTTC; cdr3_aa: CASSLAGFRAKNIQYF
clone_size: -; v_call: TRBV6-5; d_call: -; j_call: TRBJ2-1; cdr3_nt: TGTGCCAGCGGCGGTGCTACGTACAATGAGCAGTTCTTC; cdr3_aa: CASGGATYNEQFF
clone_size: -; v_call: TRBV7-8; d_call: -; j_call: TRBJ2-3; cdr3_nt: TGTGCCAGCAGCCCAGGCTACGGGGGCACAGATACGCAGTATTTT; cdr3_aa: CASSPGYGGTDTQYF
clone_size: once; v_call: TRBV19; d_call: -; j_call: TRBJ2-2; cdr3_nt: TGTGCCAGGAGGAGAGGACGGTTTGACACCGGGGAGCTGTTTTTT; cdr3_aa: CARRRGRFDTGELFF
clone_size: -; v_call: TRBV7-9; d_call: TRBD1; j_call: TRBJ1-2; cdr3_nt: TGTGCCAGCAGCTCCGGGACAGGGACTTCTCGGGATGGCTACACCTTC; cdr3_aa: CASSSGTGTSRDGYTF
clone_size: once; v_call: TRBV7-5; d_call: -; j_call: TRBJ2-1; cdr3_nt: TGTGTCAGAAGCTTAGAAAAAGCGGGAGGGGTCAATGAGCAGTTCTTC; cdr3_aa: CVRSLEKAGGVNEQFF
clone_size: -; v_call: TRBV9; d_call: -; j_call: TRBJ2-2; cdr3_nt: TGTGCCAGCAGCGGAGAAGCGGATCTCACCGGGGAGCTGTTTTTT; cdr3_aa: CASSGEADLTGELFF
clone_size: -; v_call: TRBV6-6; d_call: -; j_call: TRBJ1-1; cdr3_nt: TGTGCCAGCAGTGGATTAAAACAAGGGAACACTGAAGCTTTCTTT; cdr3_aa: CASSGLKQGNTEAFF
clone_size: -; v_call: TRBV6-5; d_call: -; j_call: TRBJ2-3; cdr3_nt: TGTGCCAGCAGTTTCCGGGAAACCCCTGATACGCAGTATTTT; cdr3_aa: CASSFRETPDTQYF
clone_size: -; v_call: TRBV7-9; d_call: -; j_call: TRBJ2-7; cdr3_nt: TGTGCCAGCAGCCCCGTGGGCCCCCGCTACGAGCAGTACTTC; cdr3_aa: CASSPVGPRYEQYF
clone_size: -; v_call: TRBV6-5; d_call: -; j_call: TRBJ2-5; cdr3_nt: TGTGCCAGCAGTTACTCTGGCAGGCAGGGCGAGACCCAGTACTTC; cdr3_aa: CASSYSGRQGETQYF